Following are 3 T cell receptor beta chains from one sample sequenced in a study of cytomegalovirus exposure and HLA in healthy donors. Both 60 Vbeta primers and 13 Jbeta primers went into the PCR. Sequencing was performed with immunoSEQ multiplex PCR; in TCRdb, only in-frame clones are kept and a portion is missing. There are approximately 130,000 clones in the sample; 75% to 85% occur only once, and approximately 1.8% lies in the top ten. Sequencing was performed on PBMCs. These receptors all stem from a female donor in good health and CMV-seropositive.

The chain employs TRBV16 and TRBJ1-4, with D maybe TRBD1 (6 bases). V lost 1 base to trimming and J lost 6 bases, with 9 bases between them. The CDR3 is made up of 14 amino acids. Germline V CDR1 and CDR2: KGHSY, FQNENV. The CDR3 DNA is TGTGCCAGCAGCCAATTCGCAGGGGATGAAAAACTGTTTTTT. Translating it yields CASSQFAGDEKLFF.

This clone was detected only once. The rearrangement links TRBV10-2 to TRBJ2-1; D remains unclear. Germline V CDR1 and CDR2: WSHSY, SAAADI. CDR3 length: 14 residues. V was trimmed by 4 bases and J by 3 bases, leaving 10 bases between them. The CDR3 spells CASSVAARYNEQFF. DNA of the CDR3: TGCGCCAGCAGTGTGGCGGCCCGCTACAATGAGCAGTTCTTC.

This rearrangement joins TRBV19 to TRBJ1-1; maybe TRBD1 (5 bases). Trimming pared 6 bases from V and 8 bases from J, leaving 16 bases between. There are 13 residues in the CDR3. CDR1 LNHDA and CDR2 SQIVND come from the germline V gene (reference sequence). For the CDR3, the DNA is TGTGCCAGTAGCCTGACAGAGTATAAAGAAGCTTTCTTT. Protein product: CASSLTEYKEAFF.